This T cell receptor (beta chain) was identified during a study of cytomegalovirus exposure and HLA in healthy donors. Vbeta (60) and Jbeta (13) primers were used in the PCR. The table came from immunoSEQ multiplex PCR; TCRdb's copy has only in-frame clones and leaves some out. Here the sample spans 55,000 or so clones, over 80% being singletons. Each donor was healthy, and each was a bone marrow donor. The study's findings and limits: In all likelihood, a cluster of highly shared sequence variants was a sequencing artifact. An ancestry cluster, one associated with Asian ancestry, reportedly showed fewer N-insertions than the approximately 670-donor mean in a later analysis. Roughly uniform depth of sequencing across donors was assumed in presence/absence analyses.

On this clone itself: The target antigen is unknown.

The TCR comes from a man between 25 and 39 years old in good health and CMV-seronegative. Material: PBMCs.

The CDR3 region has the DNA TGTGCCAGCAGCCAATTGAAAAGGGGGCTACAAGAGACCCAGTACTTC. Amino acids: CASSQLKRGLQETQYF. The chain joins TRBV14 to TRBJ2-5; the match to TRBD1 covers 7 bases. V was pared by 2 bases and J by 2 bases, with 8 bases of the junction left unmatched. Germline V lookup: CDR1 SGHDN, CDR2 FVKESK. The CDR3 contains 16 residues.